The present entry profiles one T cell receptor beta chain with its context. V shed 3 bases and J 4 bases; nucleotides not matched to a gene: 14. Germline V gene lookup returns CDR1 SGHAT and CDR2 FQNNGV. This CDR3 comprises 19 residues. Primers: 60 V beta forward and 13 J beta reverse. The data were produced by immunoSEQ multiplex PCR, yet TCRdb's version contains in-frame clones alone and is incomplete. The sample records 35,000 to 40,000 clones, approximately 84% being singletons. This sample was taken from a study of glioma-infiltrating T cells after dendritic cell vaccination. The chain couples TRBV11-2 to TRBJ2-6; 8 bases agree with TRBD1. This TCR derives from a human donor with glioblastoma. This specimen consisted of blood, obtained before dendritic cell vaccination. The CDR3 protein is CASSFETGTGTLGANVLTF. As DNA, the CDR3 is TGTGCCAGCAGCTTCGAAACCGGGACAGGTACTCTCGGGGCCAACGTCCTGACTTTC.